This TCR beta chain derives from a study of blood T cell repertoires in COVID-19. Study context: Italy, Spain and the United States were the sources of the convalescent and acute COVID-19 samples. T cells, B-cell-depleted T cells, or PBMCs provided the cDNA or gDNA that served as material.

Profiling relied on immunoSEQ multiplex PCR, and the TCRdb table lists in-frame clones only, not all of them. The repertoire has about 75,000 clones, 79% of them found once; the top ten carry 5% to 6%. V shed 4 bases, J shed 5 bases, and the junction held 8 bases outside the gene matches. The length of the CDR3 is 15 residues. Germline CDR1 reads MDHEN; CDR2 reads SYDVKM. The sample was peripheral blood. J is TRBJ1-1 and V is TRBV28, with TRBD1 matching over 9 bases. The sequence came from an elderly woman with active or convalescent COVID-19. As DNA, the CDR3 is TGTGCCAGCAGTTCCCGGACAGGGGCCGGGACTGAAGCTTTCTTT. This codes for CASSSRTGAGTEAFF.